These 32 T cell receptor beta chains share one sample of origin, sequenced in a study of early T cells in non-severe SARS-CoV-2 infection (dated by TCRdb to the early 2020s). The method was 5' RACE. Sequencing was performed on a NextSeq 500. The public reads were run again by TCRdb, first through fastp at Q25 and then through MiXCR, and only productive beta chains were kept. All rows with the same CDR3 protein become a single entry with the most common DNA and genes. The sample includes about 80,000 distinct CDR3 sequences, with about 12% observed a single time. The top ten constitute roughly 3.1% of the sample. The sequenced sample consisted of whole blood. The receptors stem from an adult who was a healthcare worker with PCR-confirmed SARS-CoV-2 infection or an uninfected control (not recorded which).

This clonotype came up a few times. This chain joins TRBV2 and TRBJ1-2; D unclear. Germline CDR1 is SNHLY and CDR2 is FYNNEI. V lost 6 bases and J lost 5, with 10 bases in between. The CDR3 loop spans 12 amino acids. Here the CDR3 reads CASSPEAYGYTF. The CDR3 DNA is TGTGCCAGCAGCCCTGAGGCTTATGGCTACACCTTC.

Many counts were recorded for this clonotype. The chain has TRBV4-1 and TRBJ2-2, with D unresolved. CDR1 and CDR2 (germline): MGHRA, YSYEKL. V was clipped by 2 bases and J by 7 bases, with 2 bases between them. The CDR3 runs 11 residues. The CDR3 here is CASSQNGELFF. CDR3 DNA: TGCGCCAGCAGCCAAAACGGGGAGCTGTTTTTT.

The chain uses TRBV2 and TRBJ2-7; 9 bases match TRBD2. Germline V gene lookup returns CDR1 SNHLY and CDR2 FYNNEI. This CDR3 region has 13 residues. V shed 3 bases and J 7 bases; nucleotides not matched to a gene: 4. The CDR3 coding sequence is TGTGCCAGCAGTGAGCGGGAGGGGAGGGAGCAGTACTTC. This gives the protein CASSEREGREQYF.

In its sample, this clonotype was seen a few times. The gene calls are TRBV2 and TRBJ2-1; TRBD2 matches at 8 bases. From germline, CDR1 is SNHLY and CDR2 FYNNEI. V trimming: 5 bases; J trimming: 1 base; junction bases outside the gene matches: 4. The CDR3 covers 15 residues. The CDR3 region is CASSLAGKSYNEQFF. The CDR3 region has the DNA TGTGCCAGCAGTTTAGCGGGAAAGTCCTACAATGAGCAGTTCTTC.

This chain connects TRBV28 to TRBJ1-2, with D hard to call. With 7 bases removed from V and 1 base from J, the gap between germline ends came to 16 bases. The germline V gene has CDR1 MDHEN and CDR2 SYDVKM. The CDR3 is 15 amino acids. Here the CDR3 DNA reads TGTGCCAGCATCCCTTGGCCTACTCTTAACTATGGCTACACCTTC. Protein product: CASIPWPTLNYGYTF.

CDR3 amino acids: CAWSVQEADTQYF. The CDR3 DNA follows: TGTGCCTGGAGTGTACAGGAAGCAGATACGCAGTATTTT. The chain couples TRBV30 to TRBJ2-3; tentatively, D is TRBD1 (5 bases). V was clipped by 0 bases and J by 4 bases, with 8 bases between them. The CDR3 loop spans 13 amino acids. Per germline, CDR1 GTSNPN and CDR2 SVGIG (reference sequence).

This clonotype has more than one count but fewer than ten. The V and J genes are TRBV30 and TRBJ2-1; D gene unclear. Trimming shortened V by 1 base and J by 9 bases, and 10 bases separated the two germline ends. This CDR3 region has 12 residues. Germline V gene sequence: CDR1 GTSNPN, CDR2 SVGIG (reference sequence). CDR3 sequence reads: CAWSAGGGEQFF. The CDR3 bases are TGTGCCTGGAGTGCTGGCGGCGGTGAGCAGTTCTTC.

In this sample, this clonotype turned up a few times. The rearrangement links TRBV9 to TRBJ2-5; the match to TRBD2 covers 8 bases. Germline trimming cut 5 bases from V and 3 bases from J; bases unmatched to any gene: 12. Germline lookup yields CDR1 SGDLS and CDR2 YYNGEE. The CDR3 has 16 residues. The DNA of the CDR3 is TGTGCCAGCAGAACGGTCCTACTAGCGGTCGAAGAGACCCAGTACTTC. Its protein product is CASRTVLLAVEETQYF. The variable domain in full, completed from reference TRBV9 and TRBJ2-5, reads DSGVTQTPKHLITATGQRVTLRCSPRSGDLSVYWYQQSLDQGLQFLIQYYNGEERAKGNILERFSAQQFPDLHSELNLSSLELGDSALYFCASRTVLLAVEETQYFGPGTRLLVL.

The CDR3, as DNA: TGTGCCAGCACAGTTTTCTCCGGGAGCTCCTACGAGCAGTACTTC. Translating gives CASTVFSGSSYEQYF. This chain uses TRBV6-5 with TRBJ2-7; tentatively, D is TRBD2 (6 bases). Between the trimmed V and J ends, which lost 7 bases and 0 bases, there was a span of 16 bases. From germline, CDR1 is MNHEY and CDR2 SVGAGI. The CDR3 sequence is 15 residues long.

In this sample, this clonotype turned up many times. DNA of the CDR3: TGTGCCAGCTCACCTCGTCCCGGACCAGAGACCCAGTACTTC. This encodes CASSPRPGPETQYF. The rearrangement uses TRBV18 and TRBJ2-5; D remains ambiguous. The ends were cut back, 3 bases at V and 4 bases at J, with 12 bases in the middle. From germline, CDR1 is KGHSH and CDR2 LQKENI. The CDR3 loop spans 14 amino acids.

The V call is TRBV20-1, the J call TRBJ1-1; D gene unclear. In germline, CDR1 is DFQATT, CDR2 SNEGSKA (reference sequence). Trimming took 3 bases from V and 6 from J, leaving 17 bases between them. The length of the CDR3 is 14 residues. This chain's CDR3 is CSASIVGPRAEAFF. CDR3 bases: TGCAGTGCTAGCATAGTAGGGCCGCGCGCTGAAGCTTTCTTT.

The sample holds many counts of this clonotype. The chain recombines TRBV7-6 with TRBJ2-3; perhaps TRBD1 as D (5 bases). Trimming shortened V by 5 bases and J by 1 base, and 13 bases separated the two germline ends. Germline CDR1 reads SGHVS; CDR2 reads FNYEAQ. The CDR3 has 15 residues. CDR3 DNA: TGTGCCAGCAGCACGACAGCCTCACGCACAGATACGCAGTATTTT. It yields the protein CASSTTASRTDTQYF. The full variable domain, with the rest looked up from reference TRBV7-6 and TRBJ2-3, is GAGVSQSPRYKVTKRGQDVALRCDPISGHVSLYWYRQALGQGPEFLTYFNYEAQQDKSGLPNDRFSAERPEGSISTLTIQRTEQRDSAMYRCASSTTASRTDTQYFGPGTRLTVL.

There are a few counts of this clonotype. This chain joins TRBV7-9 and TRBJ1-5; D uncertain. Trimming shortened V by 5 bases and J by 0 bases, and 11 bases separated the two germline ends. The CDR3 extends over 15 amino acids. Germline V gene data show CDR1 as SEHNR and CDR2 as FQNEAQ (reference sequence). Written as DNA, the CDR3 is TGTGCCAGCAGCCCCGGGGATCATAGCAATCAGCCCCAGCATTTT. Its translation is CASSPGDHSNQPQHF.

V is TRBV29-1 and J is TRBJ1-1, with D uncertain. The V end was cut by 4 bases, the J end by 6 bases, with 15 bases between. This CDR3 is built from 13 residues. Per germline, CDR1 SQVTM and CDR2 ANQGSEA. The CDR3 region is CSVVWGSWPEAFF. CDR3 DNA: TGCAGCGTTGTTTGGGGATCCTGGCCTGAAGCTTTCTTT.

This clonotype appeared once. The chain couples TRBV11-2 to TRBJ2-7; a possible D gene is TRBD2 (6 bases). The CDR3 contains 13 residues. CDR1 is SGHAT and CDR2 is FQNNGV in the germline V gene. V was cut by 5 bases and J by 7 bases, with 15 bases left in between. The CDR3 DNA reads TGTGCCAGCAGCGCCGGGACTCTTTATGAGCAGTACTTC. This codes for CASSAGTLYEQYF.

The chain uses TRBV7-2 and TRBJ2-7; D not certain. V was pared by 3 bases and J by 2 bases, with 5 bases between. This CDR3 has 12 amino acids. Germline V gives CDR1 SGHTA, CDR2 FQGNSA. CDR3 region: CASSFRPYEQYF. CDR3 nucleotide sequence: TGTGCCAGCAGCTTTCGACCCTACGAGCAGTACTTC.

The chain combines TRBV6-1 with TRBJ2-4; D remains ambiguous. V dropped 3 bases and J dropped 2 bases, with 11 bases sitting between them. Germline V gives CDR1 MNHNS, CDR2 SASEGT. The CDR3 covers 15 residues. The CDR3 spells CASSDSHSTKNIQYF. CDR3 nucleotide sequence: TGTGCCAGCAGTGACAGTCATAGTACCAAAAACATTCAGTACTTC.

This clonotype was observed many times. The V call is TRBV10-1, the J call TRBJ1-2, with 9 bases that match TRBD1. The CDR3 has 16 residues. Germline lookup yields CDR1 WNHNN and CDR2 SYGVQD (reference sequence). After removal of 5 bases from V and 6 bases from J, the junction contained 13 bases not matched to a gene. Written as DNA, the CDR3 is TGCGCCAGCAGTCTTACCCGATCGGACAGGGGACATGGCTACACCTTC. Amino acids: CASSLTRSDRGHGYTF.

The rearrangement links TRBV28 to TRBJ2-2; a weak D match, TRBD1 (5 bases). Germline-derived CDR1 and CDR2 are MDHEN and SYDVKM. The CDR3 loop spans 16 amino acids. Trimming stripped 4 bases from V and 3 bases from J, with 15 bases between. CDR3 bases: TGTGCCAGCAGTTCCCAGCAGGGAAGGGACACCGGGGAGCTGTTTTTT. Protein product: CASSSQQGRDTGELFF.

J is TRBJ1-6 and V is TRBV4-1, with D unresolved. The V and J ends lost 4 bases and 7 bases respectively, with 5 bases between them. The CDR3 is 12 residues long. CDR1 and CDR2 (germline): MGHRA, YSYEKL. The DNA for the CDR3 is TGCGCCAGCAGCCTTGAAAATTCACCCCTCCACTTT. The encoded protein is CASSLENSPLHF.

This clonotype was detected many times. The CDR3 loop reads CASSAGENTQETQYF. The CDR3 DNA reads TGTGCCAGCAGCGCGGGGGAGAACACTCAAGAGACCCAGTACTTC. The chain recombines TRBV9 with TRBJ2-5; D possibly corresponds to TRBD2 (6 bases). This CDR3 contains 15 residues. Looked up from germline, CDR1 is SGDLS and CDR2 is YYNGEE. V gave up 3 bases and J gave up 2 bases, with 14 bases separating them.

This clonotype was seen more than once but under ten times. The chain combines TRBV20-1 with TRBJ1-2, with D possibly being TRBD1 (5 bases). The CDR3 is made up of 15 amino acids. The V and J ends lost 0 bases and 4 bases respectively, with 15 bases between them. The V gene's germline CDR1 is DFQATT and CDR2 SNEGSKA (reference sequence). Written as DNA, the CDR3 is TGCAGTGCTAGAGATCTGACAGCTAATTCCTATGGCTACACCTTC. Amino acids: CSARDLTANSYGYTF.

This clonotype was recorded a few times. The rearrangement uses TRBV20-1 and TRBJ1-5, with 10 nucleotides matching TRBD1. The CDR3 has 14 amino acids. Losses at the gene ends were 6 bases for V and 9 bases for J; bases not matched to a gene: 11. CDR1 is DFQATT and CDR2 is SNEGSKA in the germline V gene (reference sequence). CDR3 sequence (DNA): TGCAGTGCCCTGGCCCGACAGGGGGCGAGGCCCCAGCATTTT. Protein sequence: CSALARQGARPQHF.

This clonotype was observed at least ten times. The CDR3 region has the DNA TGTGCCAGCAGTTACTCCCGTCAGCTCCCAAGCTCCTACGAGCAGTACTTC. Protein product: CASSYSRQLPSSYEQYF. V usage is TRBV6-5 and J usage is TRBJ2-7, with D unresolved. CDR1 MNHEY and CDR2 SVGAGI come from the germline V gene. Trimming pared 0 bases from V and 0 bases from J, leaving 15 bases between. The CDR3 covers 17 residues.

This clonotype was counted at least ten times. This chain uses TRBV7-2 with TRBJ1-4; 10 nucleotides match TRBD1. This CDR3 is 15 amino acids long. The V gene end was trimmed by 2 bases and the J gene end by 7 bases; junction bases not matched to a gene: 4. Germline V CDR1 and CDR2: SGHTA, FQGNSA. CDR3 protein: CASSLLGQGIEKLFF. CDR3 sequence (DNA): TGTGCCAGCAGCTTACTGGGACAGGGGATTGAAAAACTGTTTTTT.

CDR3 sequence: CASSAGLAVTQYF. The CDR3 coding sequence is TGTGCCAGCAGCGCCGGACTAGCGGTAACGCAGTACTTC. The chain links TRBV7-6 to TRBJ2-7; 10 nucleotides match TRBD2. Looked up from germline, CDR1 is SGHVS and CDR2 is FNYEAQ. This CDR3 region has 13 residues. V shed 5 bases, J shed 9 bases, and the junction held 7 bases outside the gene matches.

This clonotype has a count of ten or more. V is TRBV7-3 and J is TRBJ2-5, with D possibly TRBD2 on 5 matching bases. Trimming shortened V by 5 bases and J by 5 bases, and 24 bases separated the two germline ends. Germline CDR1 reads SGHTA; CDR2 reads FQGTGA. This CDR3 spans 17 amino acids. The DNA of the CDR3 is TGTGCCAGCAGCCTAAACCCGGGATTACTGGAAATGGAGACCCAGTACTTC. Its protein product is CASSLNPGLLEMETQYF.

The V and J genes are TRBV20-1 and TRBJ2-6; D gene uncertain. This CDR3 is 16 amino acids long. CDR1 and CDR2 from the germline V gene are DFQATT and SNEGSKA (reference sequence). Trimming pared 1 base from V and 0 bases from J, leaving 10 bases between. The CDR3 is CSARVPVVSGANVLTF. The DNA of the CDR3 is TGCAGTGCTAGAGTCCCGGTCGTCTCTGGGGCCAACGTCCTGACTTTC.

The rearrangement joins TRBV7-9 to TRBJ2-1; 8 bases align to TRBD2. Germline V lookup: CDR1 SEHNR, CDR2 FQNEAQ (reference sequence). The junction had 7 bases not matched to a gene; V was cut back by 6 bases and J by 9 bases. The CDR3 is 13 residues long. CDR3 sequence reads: CASREAGVAEQFF. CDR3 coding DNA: TGTGCCAGCAGAGAAGCGGGAGTAGCTGAGCAGTTCTTC.

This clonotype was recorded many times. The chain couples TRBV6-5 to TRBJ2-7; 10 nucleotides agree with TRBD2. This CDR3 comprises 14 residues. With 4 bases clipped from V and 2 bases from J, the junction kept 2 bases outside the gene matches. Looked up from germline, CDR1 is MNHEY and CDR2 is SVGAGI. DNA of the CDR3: TGTGCCAGCAGTTGGACTAGCGGAGCCTACGAGCAGTACTTC. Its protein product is CASSWTSGAYEQYF.

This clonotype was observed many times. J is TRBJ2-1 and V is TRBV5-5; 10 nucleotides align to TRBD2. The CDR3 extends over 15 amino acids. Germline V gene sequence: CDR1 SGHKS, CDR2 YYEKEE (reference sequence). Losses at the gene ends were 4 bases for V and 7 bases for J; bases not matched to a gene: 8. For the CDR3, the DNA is TGTGCCAGCAGCCCCCGGTCAGCGGGGGGGAATGAGCAGTTCTTC. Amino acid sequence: CASSPRSAGGNEQFF.

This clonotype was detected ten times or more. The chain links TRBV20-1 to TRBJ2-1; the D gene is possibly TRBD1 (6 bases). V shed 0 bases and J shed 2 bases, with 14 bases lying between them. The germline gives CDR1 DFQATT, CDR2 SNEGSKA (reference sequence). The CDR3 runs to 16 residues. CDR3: CSARDYAGEAYNEQFF. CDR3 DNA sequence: TGCAGTGCTAGAGATTATGCAGGGGAAGCCTACAATGAGCAGTTCTTC.